This T cell receptor beta chain was sequenced during a study of T cell changes during pregnancy in multiple sclerosis. Germline trimming cut 0 bases from V and 7 bases from J; bases unmatched to any gene: 17. CDR1 and CDR2 from the germline V gene are LGHNT and FRNRAP. The CDR3 consists of 19 residues. The protocol was immunoSEQ multiplex PCR, while the TCRdb copy is restricted to in-frame clones and leaves out a portion. The sample includes over 30,000 clones, about nine tenths seen only once; the top ten take around 1.2%. The origin of this receptor is a female donor with multiple sclerosis, enrolled in a pregnancy study. Source: CD4+ T cells from peripheral blood mononuclear cells, taken before pregnancy. The chain combines TRBV12-5 with TRBJ2-7, with 11 bases matching TRBD2. CDR3 loop: CASGLVKVAGLAGGWEQYF. CDR3 coding DNA: TGTGCTAGTGGTTTGGTAAAGGTAGCCGGGCTAGCGGGAGGTTGGGAGCAGTACTTC.